This record concerns one TCR beta chain sequence. The target antigen is unknown. Trimming at V came to 5 bases and at J to 6 bases, leaving 6 bases not matched to a gene. The CDR3 has 14 amino acids. The germline V gene encodes CDR1 SGHVS and CDR2 FNYEAQ. Healthy bone marrow donors made up the donors. Researchers ran the PCR with 60 Vbeta and 13 Jbeta primers. Method: immunoSEQ multiplex PCR; TCRdb's copy keeps in-frame clones and lacks some. This sample has about 98,000 clones, with approximately 72% found just once. This sample is drawn from a study of cytomegalovirus exposure and HLA in healthy donors. Study context: Roughly 85 million unique TCRs from HLA-typed donors were held in an early release of data. Study findings and constraints: HLA alleles were associated with fewer than 20,000 TCR beta sequences in a later analysis at 0.05 false discovery rate. DRB1 had the most TCR associations and HLA-C the fewest, a later analysis found, with rates varying by HLA locus.

Sequencing was carried out using PBMCs. The genes are TRBV7-6 and TRBJ1-2, with 10 bases that match TRBD1. This clonotype originated in a man aged 18 to 30 in good health and CMV-seropositive. CDR3 DNA sequence: TGTGCCAGCAGCCCCGTAGGGACAGGGGATGGCTACACCTTC. As protein: CASSPVGTGDGYTF.